These 32 T cell receptor beta chains originate from one sample sequenced in a study of shared clonotypes between healthy human individuals. Using immunoSEQ multiplex PCR, the repertoire was profiled, and TCRdb retains in-frame clones only, with some absent. The sample has 170,000 or so clones; approximately 61% are singletons. The sequenced sample consisted of memory CD4+ T cells sorted from blood. Subset of the sample: CD45RA-negative fraction. All receptors come from a man under 40 in good health.

This chain uses TRBV2 with TRBJ2-2, with D unresolved. Per the germline V gene, CDR1 is SNHLY and CDR2 is FYNNEI. Trimming stripped 7 bases from V and 1 base from J, with 7 bases between. This CDR3 region has 13 residues. The CDR3 reads CASKSENTGELFF. CDR3 in DNA: TGTGCCAGCAAGTCCGAGAACACCGGGGAGCTGTTTTTT.

This clone was seen ten or more times. The rearrangement uses TRBV4-3 and TRBJ1-2; no firm D call. The CDR3 covers 15 residues. V lost 0 bases and J lost 4, with 12 bases in between. The germline gives CDR1 LGHNA, CDR2 YSLEER. CDR3 sequence reads: CASSQDSSEFYGYTF. CDR3 bases: TGCGCCAGCAGCCAAGACTCCTCGGAGTTCTATGGCTACACCTTC.

This chain uses TRBV27 with TRBJ1-1, with 9 bases lining up with TRBD1. The CDR3 has 14 residues. The germline V gene encodes CDR1 MNHEY and CDR2 SMNVEV (reference sequence). The V segment lost 5 bases and the J segment 6 bases; nucleotides outside the gene matches: 7. CDR3 region: CASSLRTGVAEAFF. As DNA, the CDR3 is TGTGCCAGCAGTCTCCGGACAGGGGTTGCTGAAGCTTTCTTT.

The rearrangement uses TRBV5-1 and TRBJ2-1, with D perhaps TRBD2 (5 bases). Germline V CDR1 and CDR2: SGHRS, YFSETQ. V was shortened by 1 base and J by 7 bases, with 12 bases between the two germline ends. The CDR3 sequence is 14 residues long. The CDR3 here is CASSLLRAQNEQFF. The CDR3 nucleotides read TGCGCCAGCAGCTTGTTGAGGGCCCAAAATGAGCAGTTCTTC.

The chain is built from TRBV5-8 and TRBJ1-3; TRBD1 might be the D (5 bases). The ends were cut back, 3 bases at V and 2 bases at J, with 27 bases in the middle. This CDR3 has 20 amino acids. Per germline, CDR1 SGHTS and CDR2 YDEGEE. The CDR3 reads CASSWASWDATKRAGNTIYF. The CDR3 region has the DNA TGTGCCAGCAGCTGGGCGAGCTGGGACGCAACGAAAAGGGCTGGAAACACCATATATTTT.

V gene TRBV5-5 combines with J gene TRBJ1-3, with 7 positions matching TRBD1. Trimming took 3 bases from V and 0 from J; bases not matched to a gene: 3. Germline V gene sequence: CDR1 SGHKS, CDR2 YYEKEE (reference sequence). This CDR3 is built from 15 residues. Written as DNA, the CDR3 is TGTGCCAGCAGCTCGACAGGGAGCTCTGGAAACACCATATATTTT. It codes for CASSSTGSSGNTIYF. Complete variable domain (other parts from reference TRBV5-5 and TRBJ1-3): DAGVTQSPTHLIKTRGQQVTLRCSPISGHKSVSWYQQVLGQGPQFIFQYYEKEERGRGNFPDRFSARQFPNYSSELNVNALLLGDSALYLCASSSTGSSGNTIYFGEGSWLTVV.

This chain joins TRBV28 and TRBJ2-7; possibly TRBD2 for D (5 bases). Germline values: CDR1 MDHEN, CDR2 SYDVKM. The CDR3 sequence is 12 residues long. V lost 6 bases and J lost 7, with 13 bases in between. The CDR3 DNA follows: TGTGCCAGCAGAATTGGGTCGGGGGAGCAGTACTTC. This sequence encodes CASRIGSGEQYF.

This clone occurred a few times. The chain combines TRBV5-1 with TRBJ1-2, with no clear D. Germline V CDR1 and CDR2: SGHRS, YFSETQ. The CDR3 is 13 residues long. Trimming took 1 base from V and 6 from J, leaving 10 bases between them. In DNA form, the CDR3 reads TGCGCCAGCAGCTTGTCTGAGGGAGATGGCTACACCTTC. Its translation: CASSLSEGDGYTF.

CDR3 sequence (DNA): TGTGCCAGCAGCTTCGATCTGGAGGGTGAGCAGTTCTTC. Its protein is CASSFDLEGEQFF. This chain links TRBV7-3 with TRBJ2-1; possibly TRBD2 for D (6 bases). The CDR3 runs to 13 residues. Trimming took off 3 bases at V and 9 bases at J, with 12 bases between the two ends. The germline V gene has CDR1 SGHTA and CDR2 FQGTGA.

The gene calls are TRBV29-1 and TRBJ1-2; TRBD1 matches 8 bases. CDR3 length equals 16 residues. With 3 bases clipped from V and 4 bases from J, the junction kept 13 bases outside the gene matches. The germline CDR1 and CDR2 sequences are SQVTM and ANQGSEA. In DNA, the CDR3 is TGCAGCGTTGATTCCCCGCCCGGGACAGGACCCTATGGCTACACCTTC. Residues: CSVDSPPGTGPYGYTF.

This chain joins TRBV11-2 and TRBJ2-5; D perhaps matches TRBD2 (7 bases). Germline V gene sequence: CDR1 SGHAT, CDR2 FQNNGV. Between the trimmed V and J ends, which lost 0 bases and 5 bases, there was a span of 10 bases. This CDR3 contains 14 residues. The CDR3 bases are TGTGCCAGCAGCTTAGAGGGGGGGCAGGAGACCCAGTACTTC. It specifies CASSLEGGQETQYF.

The V and J genes are TRBV7-2 and TRBJ2-7; no definite D call. Between the trimmed V and J ends, which lost 5 bases and 3 bases, there was a span of 11 bases. CDR1 and CDR2 from the germline V gene are SGHTA and FQGNSA. The CDR3 is made up of 13 amino acids. Written as DNA, the CDR3 is TGTGCCAGCAGCAAGAGTGGAATCTACGAGCAGTACTTC. This encodes CASSKSGIYEQYF.

This clone has only a few counts. The chain joins TRBV18 to TRBJ2-7; TRBD2 matches at 7 bases. This CDR3 comprises 14 residues. With 2 bases clipped from V and 5 bases from J, the junction kept 6 bases outside the gene matches. The germline gives CDR1 KGHSH, CDR2 LQKENI. This CDR3 reads CASSPAGRVDEQYF. CDR3 nucleotide sequence: TGTGCCAGCTCACCAGCAGGGAGGGTCGACGAGCAGTACTTC.

The rearrangement uses TRBV9 and TRBJ2-7; D is perhaps TRBD1 (6 bases). Germline CDR1 reads SGDLS; CDR2 reads YYNGEE. The CDR3 runs to 14 residues. V shed 3 bases and J shed 6 bases, with 16 bases lying between them. The CDR3 spells CASSASGAWGEQYF. CDR3 bases: TGTGCCAGCAGCGCCTCAGGGGCGTGGGGCGAGCAGTACTTC.

This clone was recorded once. The chain employs TRBV19 and TRBJ2-7; no firm D call. Germline V gene lookup returns CDR1 LNHDA and CDR2 SQIVND (reference sequence). This CDR3 comprises 14 residues. Trimming removed 5 bases at V and 2 bases at J, with 13 bases between. DNA of the CDR3: TGTGCCAGTAGTCGGTCTCACACCGCCTACGAGCAGTACTTC. Translated: CASSRSHTAYEQYF.

The chain joins TRBV14 to TRBJ1-2, with D uncertain. CDR1 and CDR2 from the germline V gene are SGHDN and FVKESK. Trimming stripped 2 bases from V and 4 bases from J, with 11 bases between. The CDR3 has 14 amino acids. The CDR3 sequence is CASSQIDTSYGYTF. DNA for the CDR3: TGTGCCAGCAGCCAAATAGACACGTCCTATGGCTACACCTTC.

In this sample, this clone turned up many times. This specimen includes other DNA sequences encoding the same CDR3. The J gene is TRBJ2-7, the V gene TRBV29-1; D is perhaps TRBD1 or TRBD2 (5 bases each). This CDR3 comprises 11 residues. The V gene's germline CDR1 is SQVTM and CDR2 ANQGSEA. Trimming shortened V by 7 bases and J by 4 bases, and 11 bases separated the two germline ends. CDR3 sequence (DNA): TGCAGCGCTGGGACGGTGTACGAGCAGTACTTC. It yields the protein CSAGTVYEQYF.

The chain couples TRBV28 to TRBJ2-1, with TRBD2 matching over 10 bases. J gave up 3 bases and V 7 bases, and 15 bases lay outside the gene matches. The CDR3 sequence is 18 residues long. Germline V gene lookup returns CDR1 MDHEN and CDR2 SYDVKM. The CDR3 reads CASKSGRATPGFYNEQFF. CDR3 in DNA: TGTGCCAGCAAGAGCGGGAGGGCCACCCCGGGTTTCTACAATGAGCAGTTCTTC.

The chain employs TRBV7-8 and TRBJ2-2; D remains unclear. V lost 3 bases, J lost 7 bases, and 15 bases lay in between. This CDR3 has 15 residues. Germline lookup yields CDR1 SGHVS and CDR2 FQNEAQ. CDR3: CASSFTGFTGGELFF. The CDR3 coding sequence is TGTGCCAGCAGCTTCACCGGTTTTACCGGCGGGGAGCTGTTTTTT.

The rearrangement joins TRBV5-6 to TRBJ2-7; the match to TRBD1 covers 9 bases. V shed 0 bases and J 2 bases; nucleotides not matched to a gene: 6. This CDR3 has 16 residues. Germline V gene data show CDR1 as SGHDT and CDR2 as YYEEEE. The CDR3 here is CASSLGGTGLTYEQYF. The CDR3 DNA reads as TGTGCCAGCAGCTTGGGAGGGACAGGGCTCACCTACGAGCAGTACTTC.

V and J are TRBV5-5 and TRBJ1-4; tentatively, D is TRBD1 (6 bases). Germline V gene lookup returns CDR1 SGHKS and CDR2 YYEKEE (reference sequence). The V and J ends lost 3 bases and 7 bases respectively, with 13 bases between them. The CDR3 is 14 amino acids. The CDR3: CASSSGTLGEKLFF. The CDR3 DNA is TGTGCCAGCAGCTCCGGGACACTCGGTGAAAAACTGTTTTTT.

The chain is built from TRBV4-1 and TRBJ2-1; tentatively, D is TRBD2 (6 bases). The CDR3 has 13 amino acids. Germline V gene lookup returns CDR1 MGHRA and CDR2 YSYEKL. The V gene lost 3 bases and the J gene lost 6 bases, with 9 bases spanning the gap. This CDR3 is CASSQLAVNEQFF. Here the CDR3 DNA reads TGCGCCAGCAGCCAGTTAGCGGTCAATGAGCAGTTCTTC.

The J gene is TRBJ2-5, the V gene TRBV7-2, with a tentative D call TRBD1 (5 bases). Per germline, CDR1 SGHTA and CDR2 FQGNSA. V lost 6 bases and J 2 bases, leaving 7 bases between the germline ends. CDR3 length: 12 residues. The CDR3 DNA reads TGTGCCAGCAGTAGACAGCAAGAGACCCAGTACTTC. As protein: CASSRQQETQYF.

This rearrangement joins TRBV2 to TRBJ2-1; TRBD2 matches 11 bases. The CDR3 is 14 residues long. V lost 8 bases and J lost 4; bases outside the gene matches: 4. Germline loops: CDR1 SNHLY, CDR2 FYNNEI. CDR3 in amino acids: CASAGTSGYNEQFF. The CDR3 region has the DNA TGTGCCAGCGCCGGGACTAGCGGATACAATGAGCAGTTCTTC.

There are a few counts of this clone. The J gene is TRBJ2-7, the V gene TRBV12-1; the DNA was not used to check the table's D call, TRBD2. TRBV12-1 is designated a pseudogene. The CDR3 consists of 12 residues. The CDR3 sequence: CASSPPPREQYF. For the CDR3, the DNA is TGTGCCAGCAGCCCCCCCCCGCGGGAGCAGTACTTC.

The chain carries TRBV2 and TRBJ1-5; D is uncertain. The CDR3 loop spans 13 amino acids. The V and J ends lost 3 bases and 6 bases respectively, with 9 bases between them. Germline V lookup: CDR1 SNHLY, CDR2 FYNNEI. The CDR3 DNA reads TGTGCCAGCAGTGAGGGAGGGATTCAGCCCCAGCATTTT. Amino acids: CASSEGGIQPQHF.

The chain combines TRBV9 with TRBJ2-7; maybe TRBD1 (6 bases). This CDR3 has 12 amino acids. Looked up from germline, CDR1 is SGDLS and CDR2 is YYNGEE. Trimming cost V 8 bases and J 4 bases, with 13 bases left between them. In DNA form, the CDR3 reads TGTGCCAGTTCAAGGACAGCTTACGAGCAGTACTTC. Encoded protein: CASSRTAYEQYF.

This chain connects TRBV6-5 to TRBJ1-3, with D possibly being TRBD1 (5 bases). With 6 bases removed from V and 4 bases from J, the gap between germline ends came to 13 bases. This CDR3 is 14 amino acids long. The germline V gene encodes CDR1 MNHEY and CDR2 SVGAGI. The CDR3 DNA sequence: TGTGCCAGCAGACCCACGGGGGACGGAAACACCATATATTTT. It codes for CASRPTGDGNTIYF.

J is TRBJ2-2 and V is TRBV7-7; D might be TRBD2 (6 bases). V gave up 5 bases and J gave up 4 bases, with 14 bases separating them. This CDR3 contains 15 residues. The germline CDR1 and CDR2 sequences are SSHAT and FNYEAQ (reference sequence). Written as DNA, the CDR3 is TGTGCCAGCAGCACCGGGGACTTTTCCACCGGGGAGCTGTTTTTT. Its protein is CASSTGDFSTGELFF.

There are a few counts of this clone. The V gene is TRBV6-1, the J gene TRBJ2-7; either TRBD1 or TRBD2 may fit D (5 bases each). V lost 4 bases and J lost 4, with 14 bases in between. Per the germline V gene, CDR1 is MNHNS and CDR2 is SASEGT. The CDR3 length is 14 residues. CDR3 sequence: CASSVFTGPYEQYF. CDR3 in DNA: TGTGCCAGCAGTGTTTTCACGGGACCATACGAGCAGTACTTC.

This sequence joins TRBV2 and TRBJ2-5; the D gene is possibly TRBD2 (6 bases). The CDR3 has 13 amino acids. V was clipped by 6 bases and J by 5 bases, with 13 bases between them. Germline loops: CDR1 SNHLY, CDR2 FYNNEI. The CDR3 reads CASRESRGETQYF. CDR3 coding DNA: TGTGCCAGCAGAGAGTCCCGGGGGGAGACCCAGTACTTC.

The chain combines TRBV11-2 with TRBJ2-6; 10 bases line up with TRBD1. The V segment lost 5 bases and the J segment 2 bases; nucleotides outside the gene matches: 6. CDR1 SGHAT and CDR2 FQNNGV come from the germline V gene. This CDR3 comprises 17 residues. CDR3: CASSLTGGGAGANVLTF. Written as DNA, the CDR3 is TGTGCCAGCAGCCTGACAGGGGGCGGTGCTGGGGCCAACGTCCTGACTTTC.